The clone carrying this T cell receptor (beta chain) was detected only a few times. Per the original data handling: Scientists estimated how many nucleated cells there were by amplifying reference gene primers. Method: immunoSEQ multiplex PCR; TCRdb's copy keeps in-frame clones and lacks some. The D gene and trimming were derived from the DNA, and the V and J assignments and clone size from that table. The sample holds 200,000 to 300,000 clones; about 87% are singletons and the top ten take 5.5% to 7.5%. This CDR3 is built from 14 residues. Germline assignment: CDR1 SGHKS and CDR2 YYEKEE (reference sequence). J lost 3 bases, V lost 5 bases, and 4 bases had no gene match. The sample comes from a study of blood T cell repertoires in COVID-19. About the study: Acute and convalescent COVID-19 specimens originated in the United States, Italy and Spain.

The sequencing input was peripheral blood. V and J are TRBV5-5 and TRBJ2-3, with TRBD2 matching over 9 bases. The TCR sequence derives from a woman between 65 and 79 years old with active or convalescent COVID-19. The CDR3 sequence: CASRSSGGTDTQYF. In nucleotides, the CDR3 is TGTGCCAGCAGATCCAGCGGGGGGACAGATACGCAGTATTTT.